Below are 32 T cell receptor beta chains sequenced from a single sample in a study of CD8 T cells in ankylosing spondylitis. The study, taken as a whole, reports: Ankylosing spondylitis blood seemed to carry a telltale TCR beta motif made of under 10 highly homologous variants.

No antigen has been identified for these receptors. TCRdb re-called the 5' RACE reads with MiXCR, one entry per CDR3 protein. Among more than 300,000 distinct CDR3 sequences, under 8.5% were seen once, and the ten largest hold about 15%. The specimen was blood, either unsorted or a sorted T cell fraction (not recorded which). Source of these receptors: a male donor with ankylosing spondylitis.

This clonotype occurred a few times. The CDR3 region has the DNA TGTGCCACCAGCAGAGGTGGGGGCCCCTACGAGCAGTACTTC. This translates into CATSRGGGPYEQYF. This chain links TRBV15 with TRBJ2-7, with a tentative D call TRBD1 (6 bases). CDR1 is LNHNV and CDR2 is YYDKDF in the germline V gene (reference sequence). V was shortened by 1 base and J by 2 bases, with 9 bases between the two germline ends. This CDR3 contains 14 residues.

This clonotype was counted only a few times. The rearrangement links TRBV10-3 to TRBJ2-6; D may be TRBD1 (7 bases). This CDR3 is built from 17 residues. The V end was cut by 7 bases, the J end by 4 bases, with 20 bases between. Germline values: CDR1 ENHRY, CDR2 SYGVKD. CDR3 in amino acids: CAIKGQEGRSGANVLTF. In DNA, the CDR3 is TGTGCCATCAAAGGACAGGAGGGACGGTCCGGGGCCAACGTCCTGACTTTC.

The chain joins TRBV9 to TRBJ2-6, with D unclear. Germline lookup yields CDR1 SGDLS and CDR2 YYNGEE. The CDR3 consists of 15 residues. V lost 1 base and J lost 0, with 5 bases in between. The CDR3, as DNA: TGTGCCAGCAGCGTATCGGTCTCTGGGGCCAACGTCCTGACTTTC. Amino acids: CASSVSVSGANVLTF. The whole variable domain, filled in from reference TRBV9 and TRBJ2-6, reads DSGVTQTPKHLITATGQRVTLRCSPRSGDLSVYWYQQSLDQGLQFLIQYYNGEERAKGNILERFSAQQFPDLHSELNLSSLELGDSALYFCASSVSVSGANVLTFGAGSRLTVL.

This clonotype was observed a few times. The V call is TRBV20-1, the J call TRBJ2-3; no clear D gene. V lost 3 bases and J lost 2, with 6 bases in between. Germline V lookup: CDR1 DFQATT, CDR2 SNEGSKA (reference sequence). This CDR3 region has 12 residues. The DNA for the CDR3 is TGCAGTGCTAGTTTGGTCACAGATACGCAGTATTTT. Its translation: CSASLVTDTQYF.

In its sample, this clonotype was seen a few times. The V call is TRBV20-1, the J call TRBJ2-7, with 10 bases aligning to TRBD2. There are 15 residues in the CDR3. V trimming: 3 bases; J trimming: 1 base; junction bases outside the gene matches: 6. CDR1 DFQATT and CDR2 SNEGSKA come from the germline V gene (reference sequence). As DNA, the CDR3 is TGCAGTGCTAGCGTCGGGACTAGCGCTTCCTACGAGCAGTACTTC. It codes for CSASVGTSASYEQYF.

The chain combines TRBV28 with TRBJ2-3; TRBD1 agrees at 8 bases. The CDR3 contains 15 residues. The J segment lost 4 bases and the V segment lost 5 bases, leaving 8 bases of the junction unmatched. Looked up from germline, CDR1 is MDHEN and CDR2 is SYDVKM. The chain's CDR3 is CASSPGQGSSDTQYF. The CDR3, as DNA: TGTGCCAGCAGTCCCGGACAGGGAAGTTCAGATACGCAGTATTTT.

V is TRBV29-1 and J is TRBJ1-3, with a tentative D call TRBD1 (5 bases). Germline values: CDR1 SQVTM, CDR2 ANQGSEA. The CDR3 spans 14 residues. The V end lost 3 bases, the J end lost 4 bases, and 13 bases lay between the germline ends. The CDR3 spells CSVDGGEFGNTIYF. DNA of the CDR3: TGCAGCGTTGATGGAGGGGAATTCGGAAACACCATATATTTT.

This clonotype was detected a few times. V is TRBV5-1 and J is TRBJ2-1, with 7 positions matching TRBD2. Unmatched junction bases numbered 2, after V lost 2 bases and J lost 0 bases. The CDR3 runs to 15 residues. From germline, CDR1 is SGHRS and CDR2 YFSETQ. The CDR3 loop is CASSFQRDSYNEQFF. The CDR3 DNA reads TGCGCCAGCAGCTTTCAGCGGGACTCCTACAATGAGCAGTTCTTC. Filled out from reference TRBV5-1 and TRBJ2-1, the complete variable domain reads KAGVTQTPRYLIKTRGQQVTLSCSPISGHRSVSWYQQTPGQGLQFLFEYFSETQRNKGNFPGRFSGRQFSNSRSEMNVSTLELGDSALYLCASSFQRDSYNEQFFGPGTRLTVL.

This clonotype showed up many times. The rearrangement uses TRBV12-3 or TRBV12-4 and TRBJ2-5, with D uncertain. V lost 6 bases and J lost 1, with 9 bases in between. The CDR3 contains 13 residues. The CDR3 DNA follows: TGTGCCAGCAGGGGTGAGCCCCAAGAGACCCAGTACTTC. Its translation is CASRGEPQETQYF.

This clonotype was seen repeatedly, ten times or more. The J gene is TRBJ2-7, the V gene TRBV5-1, with 7 bases that match TRBD1. The V segment lost 0 bases and the J segment 6 bases; nucleotides outside the gene matches: 9. The V gene's germline CDR1 is SGHRS and CDR2 YFSETQ. The CDR3 totals 15 residues. The CDR3 sequence: CASSLAYAGGAEQYF. The CDR3 nucleotides are TGCGCCAGCAGCTTGGCCTATGCAGGGGGAGCCGAGCAGTACTTC.

The chain carries TRBV29-1 and TRBJ1-2; D unclear. The V and J ends lost 0 bases and 7 bases respectively, with 12 bases between them. CDR3 length: 13 residues. Germline CDR1 is SQVTM and CDR2 is ANQGSEA. CDR3 nucleotide sequence: TGCAGCGTTGAAGATCCCGGCAGCCCTGGCTACACCTTC. Its translation: CSVEDPGSPGYTF.

This rearrangement joins TRBV29-1 to TRBJ2-7; D unclear. V lost 6 bases, J lost 6 bases, and 12 bases lay in between. The CDR3 sequence is 11 residues long. In germline, CDR1 is SQVTM, CDR2 ANQGSEA. CDR3 nucleotide sequence: TGCAGCGTCCGATCGGCTGGCGAGCAGTACTTC. Translated, it gives CSVRSAGEQYF.

This clonotype has a count of ten or more. The rearrangement joins TRBV12-3 or TRBV12-4 to TRBJ2-7; 8 positions match TRBD1. With V trimmed by 6 bases and J by 3 bases, 4 bases remained unmatched. This CDR3 has 13 residues. CDR3 in DNA: TGTGCCAGCAGGACAGGGGCTATCTACGAGCAGTACTTC. Translated: CASRTGAIYEQYF.

The chain carries TRBV5-1 and TRBJ2-7, with D perhaps matching TRBD1 (6 bases). Trimming stripped 4 bases from V and 12 bases from J, with 23 bases between. This CDR3 has 14 residues. Germline assignment: CDR1 SGHRS and CDR2 YFSETQ. Here the CDR3 reads CASSPLLGGFERYF. Here the CDR3 DNA reads TGCGCCAGCAGCCCGTTGCTAGGGGGATTCGAACGGTACTTC.

This clonotype was picked up many times. The CDR3 loop is CASSRSFGVNNQPQHF. The CDR3 region has the DNA TGTGCCAGCAGCCGCTCTTTTGGGGTAAACAATCAGCCCCAGCATTTT. The rearrangement uses TRBV7-2 and TRBJ1-5, with D unresolved. V was cut by 5 bases and J by 3 bases, with 17 bases left in between. Germline V gene sequence: CDR1 SGHTA, CDR2 FQGNSA. The CDR3 is made up of 16 amino acids.

This clonotype was observed at least ten times. V is TRBV7-8 and J is TRBJ2-5; 9 bases line up with TRBD2. From germline, CDR1 is SGHVS and CDR2 FQNEAQ. V was clipped by 2 bases and J by 5 bases; unmatched bases: 15. This CDR3 comprises 18 residues. CDR3 residues: CASSLMDSGSRIRETQYF. Here the CDR3 DNA reads TGTGCCAGCAGCTTAATGGATAGCGGGAGCAGGATTCGGGAGACCCAGTACTTC.

This clonotype has ten or more counts. The chain combines TRBV12-3 or TRBV12-4 with TRBJ1-1; D unresolved. With 2 bases removed from V and 7 bases from J, the gap between germline ends came to 5 bases. There are 11 residues in the CDR3. This CDR3 is CASSLSVEAFF. Here the CDR3 DNA reads TGTGCCAGCAGTTTAAGTGTTGAAGCTTTCTTT.

This clonotype was recorded many times. The chain has TRBV29-1 and TRBJ2-2; D gene ambiguous. The CDR3 loop spans 13 amino acids. V lost 0 bases and J lost 8, with 10 bases in between. CDR1 SQVTM and CDR2 ANQGSEA come from the germline V gene. The CDR3 loop reads CSVEEWAAGELFF. CDR3 nucleotide sequence: TGCAGCGTTGAAGAATGGGCGGCGGGGGAGCTGTTTTTT.

This clonotype was seen at least ten times. The chain joins TRBV19 to TRBJ1-5, with 7 bases fitting TRBD1. Germline V gene data show CDR1 as LNHDA and CDR2 as SQIVND (reference sequence). CDR3 length equals 17 residues. After removal of 6 bases from V and 3 bases from J, the junction contained 14 bases not matched to a gene. In DNA, the CDR3 is TGTGCCAGTAGGAGGTCGACAGGGATCACGTTCAATCAGCCCCAGCATTTT. Translating gives CASRRSTGITFNQPQHF. The full variable domain, its missing parts supplied by reference TRBV19 and TRBJ1-5, is DGGITQSPKYLFRKEGQNVTLSCEQNLNHDAMYWYRQDPGQGLRLIYYSQIVNDFQKGDIAEGYSVSREKKESFPLTVTSAQKNPTAFYLCASRRSTGITFNQPQHFGDGTRLSIL.

The gene calls are TRBV5-4 and TRBJ1-1; maybe TRBD1 (5 bases). The CDR3 contains 12 residues. The V gene's germline CDR1 is SGHNT and CDR2 YYREEE (reference sequence). V shed 0 bases and J shed 13 bases, with 13 bases lying between them. CDR3 amino acids: CASSLVGQGVFF. As DNA, the CDR3 is TGTGCCAGCAGCTTGGTTGGGCAGGGTGTTTTCTTT.

The rearrangement joins TRBV9 to TRBJ2-1; 7 bases match TRBD2. V lost 0 bases and J lost 8; bases outside the gene matches: 5. In germline, CDR1 is SGDLS, CDR2 YYNGEE. This CDR3 contains 14 residues. Written as DNA, the CDR3 is TGTGCCAGCAGCGTAGTGGGAGGGCCATATGAGCAGTTCTTC. It translates to CASSVVGGPYEQFF.

This clonotype has only a few counts. V is TRBV2 and J is TRBJ1-5; D is possibly TRBD1 (5 bases). CDR1 is SNHLY and CDR2 is FYNNEI in the germline V gene. V lost 7 bases and J lost 0, with 16 bases in between. The CDR3 length is 16 residues. This chain's CDR3 is CASTGGDSYSNQPQHF. The DNA for the CDR3 is TGTGCCAGCACCGGGGGGGACTCATATAGCAATCAGCCCCAGCATTTT. The full variable domain, completed using reference TRBV2 and TRBJ1-5, is EPEVTQTPSHQVTQMGQEVILRCVPISNHLYFYWYRQILGQKVEFLVSFYNNEISEKSEIFDDQFSVERPDGSNFTLKIRSTKLEDSAMYFCASTGGDSYSNQPQHFGDGTRLSIL.

This clonotype appeared a few times. The chain links TRBV15 to TRBJ2-7; the match to TRBD1 covers 7 bases. The CDR3 contains 13 residues. Germline V gene lookup returns CDR1 LNHNV and CDR2 YYDKDF (reference sequence). Trimming took 6 bases from V and 1 from J; bases not matched to a gene: 3. This CDR3 is CATRGTVSYEQYF. In nucleotides, the CDR3 is TGTGCCACCAGAGGGACAGTTTCCTACGAGCAGTACTTC. Looking up the rest from reference TRBV15 and TRBJ2-7 gives the full variable domain: DAMVIQNPRYQVTQFGKPVTLSCSQTLNHNVMYWYQQKSSQAPKLLFHYYDKDFNNEADTPDNFQSRRPNTSFCFLDIRSPGLGDTAMYLCATRGTVSYEQYFGPGTRLTVT.

This clonotype was recorded a few times. CDR3 loop: CASSQALAGGTDTQYF. DNA for the CDR3: TGTGCCAGCAGCCAAGCCCTAGCGGGAGGGACAGATACGCAGTATTTT. The chain recombines TRBV3-1 with TRBJ2-3; TRBD2 agrees at 12 bases. The CDR3 is 16 amino acids. In germline, CDR1 is LGHDT, CDR2 YNNKEL (reference sequence). J gave up 3 bases and V 1 base, and 2 bases lay outside the gene matches.

This clonotype was observed a few times. The rearrangement joins TRBV14 to TRBJ2-7, with unresolved D. Trimming stripped 0 bases from V and 9 bases from J, with 15 bases between. Germline-derived CDR1 and CDR2 are SGHDN and FVKESK. There are 14 residues in the CDR3. CDR3 amino acids: CASSQDQGIHGQYF. The CDR3 DNA reads as TGTGCCAGCAGCCAAGATCAAGGCATCCACGGGCAGTACTTC.

There are a few counts of this clonotype. J is TRBJ2-5 and V is TRBV7-9; the match to TRBD1 covers 8 bases. J was trimmed by 4 bases and V by 2 bases; bases with no gene match: 9. Germline assignment: CDR1 SEHNR and CDR2 FQNEAQ (reference sequence). The CDR3 extends over 16 amino acids. The CDR3 loop reads CASSLLLTGAPETQYF. CDR3 nucleotides: TGTGCCAGCAGCTTACTGCTGACAGGGGCCCCAGAGACCCAGTACTTC.

This clonotype showed up just a few times. This rearrangement joins TRBV6-1 to TRBJ1-1, with D perhaps matching TRBD1 (5 bases). Germline CDR1 reads MNHNS; CDR2 reads SASEGT. The CDR3 covers 13 residues. V was pared by 7 bases and J by 2 bases, with 11 bases between. The CDR3 region is CASTVGTNTEAFF. The DNA of the CDR3 is TGTGCCAGCACGGTCGGGACCAACACTGAAGCTTTCTTT.

Ten or more counts support this clonotype. CDR3: CASSFAGPTNTGELFF. The CDR3 DNA sequence: TGCGCCAGCAGCTTTGCGGGACCTACTAACACCGGGGAGCTGTTTTTT. V and J are TRBV5-1 and TRBJ2-2; D perhaps matches TRBD2 (6 bases). This CDR3 contains 16 residues. Germline CDR1 reads SGHRS; CDR2 reads YFSETQ. The V end was cut by 2 bases, the J end by 2 bases, with 13 bases between.

A few counts support this clonotype. This chain uses TRBV20-1 with TRBJ2-6; no firm D call. CDR3 length: 16 residues. V lost 0 bases, J lost 0 bases, and 9 bases lay in between. The germline V gene encodes CDR1 DFQATT and CDR2 SNEGSKA (reference sequence). CDR3 loop: CSARDSMSSGANVLTF. CDR3 bases: TGCAGTGCTAGAGATTCGATGAGCTCTGGGGCCAACGTCCTGACTTTC.

This clonotype was seen a few times. The chain recombines TRBV11-2 with TRBJ2-1, with 7 bases that match TRBD2. J lost 4 bases, V lost 5 bases, and 14 bases had no gene match. CDR3 length: 17 residues. Germline assignment: CDR1 SGHAT and CDR2 FQNNGV. In DNA, the CDR3 is TGTGCCAGCAGCCCCCGAGGGGTCGCGGGAGTGTACAATGAGCAGTTCTTC. Translating it yields CASSPRGVAGVYNEQFF.

The chain carries TRBV5-1 and TRBJ1-1, with D tentatively TRBD1 (5 bases). Trimming took 1 base from V and 1 from J, leaving 11 bases between them. The CDR3 runs 15 residues. CDR1 and CDR2 from the germline V gene are SGHRS and YFSETQ. DNA of the CDR3: TGCGCCAGCAGCTTGTTTGGGGGAGGGAACACTGAAGCTTTCTTT. Its translation is CASSLFGGGNTEAFF.

This clonotype turned up a few times. This chain joins TRBV6-1 and TRBJ2-1, with D possibly matching TRBD1 (6 bases). Trimming left V 5 bases short and J 5 bases short, with 16 bases between. From germline, CDR1 is MNHNS and CDR2 SASEGT. The CDR3 spans 15 residues. CDR3 region: CASSPLLPGDNEQFF. The CDR3 DNA reads as TGTGCCAGCAGTCCCCTCCTACCAGGGGACAATGAGCAGTTCTTC.